This T cell receptor beta chain was sequenced in a study of STAT5B mutations in CD4+ large granular lymphocyte leukemia. Findings of the study overall: Compared with healthy controls (2/35), patient top clones favored TRBV06 (8/27). 25% of private leukemic clonotypes occurred rarely in other patients' non-leukemic repertoires.

V gave up 3 bases and J gave up 4 bases, with 14 bases separating them. CDR3 length equals 15 residues. CDR1 is SGHRS, CDR2 YFSETQ, per germline. The survey-level immunoSEQ assay was used. TCRdb's table, derived via immunoSEQ multiplex PCR, lists solely in-frame clones and lacks some. The data contain more than 30,000 clones, 70% to 90% of them singletons. Concerning this clone itself: Its cognate antigen is unknown.

The sequence was collected from a human donor in good health. The sample consisted of CD4+ T cells from blood buffy coats. V gene TRBV5-1 combines with J gene TRBJ2-1, with a tentative D call TRBD2 (5 bases). CDR3 DNA sequence: TGCGCCAGCAGCTCGGACTCAAGCCATTACAATGAGCAGTTCTTC. Its protein is CASSSDSSHYNEQFF.